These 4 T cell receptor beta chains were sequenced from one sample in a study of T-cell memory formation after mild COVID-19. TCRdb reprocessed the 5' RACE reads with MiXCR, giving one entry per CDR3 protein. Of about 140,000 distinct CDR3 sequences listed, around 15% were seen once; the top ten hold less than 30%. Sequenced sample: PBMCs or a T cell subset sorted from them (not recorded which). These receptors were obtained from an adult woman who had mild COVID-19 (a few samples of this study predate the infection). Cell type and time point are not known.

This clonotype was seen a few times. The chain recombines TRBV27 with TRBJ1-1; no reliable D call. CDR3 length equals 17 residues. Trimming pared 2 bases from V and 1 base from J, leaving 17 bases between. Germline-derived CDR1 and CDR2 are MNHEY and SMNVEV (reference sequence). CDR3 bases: TGTGCCAGCAGTTTAAGATTTACGGACTGGAAGAACACTGAAGCTTTCTTT. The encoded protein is CASSLRFTDWKNTEAFF.

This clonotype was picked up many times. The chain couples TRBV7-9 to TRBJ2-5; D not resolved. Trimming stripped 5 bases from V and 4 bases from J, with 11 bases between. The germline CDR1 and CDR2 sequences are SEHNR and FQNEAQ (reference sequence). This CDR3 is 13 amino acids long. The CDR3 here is CASSPSPRETQYF. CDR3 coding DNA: TGTGCCAGCAGCCCCTCCCCCAGAGAGACCCAGTACTTC.

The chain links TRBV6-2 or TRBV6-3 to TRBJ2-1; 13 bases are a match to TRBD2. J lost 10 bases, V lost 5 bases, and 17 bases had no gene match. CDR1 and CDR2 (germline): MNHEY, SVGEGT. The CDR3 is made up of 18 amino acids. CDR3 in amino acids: CASSPLGVGLAGVGEQFF. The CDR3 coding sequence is TGTGCCAGCAGTCCTCTAGGGGTCGGACTAGCGGGAGTCGGGGAGCAGTTCTTC.

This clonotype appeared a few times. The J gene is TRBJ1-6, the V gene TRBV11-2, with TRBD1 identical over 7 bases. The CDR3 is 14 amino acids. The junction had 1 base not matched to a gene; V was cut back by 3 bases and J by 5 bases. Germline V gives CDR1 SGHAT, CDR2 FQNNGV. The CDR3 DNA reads TGTGCCAGCAGCTTCAGGGGGAATAATTCACCCCTCCACTTT. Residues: CASSFRGNNSPLHF.